The T cell receptor beta chain described here comes from a study of shared clonotypes between healthy human individuals. General study findings and limits: Enrolling few donors narrowed the genetic and exposure-history diversity that was represented.

The CDR3 is 15 residues long. V was pared by 3 bases and J by 2 bases, with 4 bases of the junction left unmatched. The V gene's germline CDR1 is MNHEY and CDR2 SMNVEV (reference sequence). As for this clone: Antigen unknown. This CDR3 is also generated by other DNA sequences in the sample.

For every subset, genomic DNA was evenly distributed across several immunoSEQ plates. Method: immunoSEQ multiplex PCR; TCRdb's copy keeps in-frame clones and lacks some. The top ten clones hold around 1.7% of a sample with a few million clones, about 93% of them seen once. Naive-designated CD8 cells lacked CD45RO, were positively enriched for CCR7, and omitted terminally differentiated effector memory CD45RA+ cells. Sequenced sample: naive CD8+ T cells from PBMCs. The source is a man younger than 35 in good health. Some clones in this sample may be carry-over from other donors' samples. V and J are TRBV27 and TRBJ2-1; 7 bases map to TRBD2. The CDR3 DNA sequence: TGTGCCAGCAGTTTGGGAGGGAACCCCTACAATGAGCAGTTCTTC. Translation: CASSLGGNPYNEQFF.